Sequencing of this T cell receptor beta chain was carried out in a study of CD8 T cell repertoires and HIV-1 epitope variants. The data were produced by immunoSEQ multiplex PCR, yet TCRdb's version contains in-frame clones alone and is incomplete. Of around 4,800 clones in the sample, approximately 70% are singletons; the top ten hold approximately 40%. In germline, CDR1 is SGDLS, CDR2 YYNGEE. Trimming removed 1 base from V and 0 bases from J; junction bases left unmatched: 2. This CDR3 spans 16 amino acids. Worth noting for this clone: Its cognate antigen is unknown.

Sequenced material: cultured CD8+ T cells derived from PBMCs. The chain has TRBV9 and TRBJ2-3, with 10 bases matching TRBD2. The TCR comes from a male donor with HIV. CDR3 coding DNA: TGTGCCAGCAGCGTAAGCGGGGGGGATAGCACAGATACGCAGTATTTT. Translation gives CASSVSGGDSTDTQYF.